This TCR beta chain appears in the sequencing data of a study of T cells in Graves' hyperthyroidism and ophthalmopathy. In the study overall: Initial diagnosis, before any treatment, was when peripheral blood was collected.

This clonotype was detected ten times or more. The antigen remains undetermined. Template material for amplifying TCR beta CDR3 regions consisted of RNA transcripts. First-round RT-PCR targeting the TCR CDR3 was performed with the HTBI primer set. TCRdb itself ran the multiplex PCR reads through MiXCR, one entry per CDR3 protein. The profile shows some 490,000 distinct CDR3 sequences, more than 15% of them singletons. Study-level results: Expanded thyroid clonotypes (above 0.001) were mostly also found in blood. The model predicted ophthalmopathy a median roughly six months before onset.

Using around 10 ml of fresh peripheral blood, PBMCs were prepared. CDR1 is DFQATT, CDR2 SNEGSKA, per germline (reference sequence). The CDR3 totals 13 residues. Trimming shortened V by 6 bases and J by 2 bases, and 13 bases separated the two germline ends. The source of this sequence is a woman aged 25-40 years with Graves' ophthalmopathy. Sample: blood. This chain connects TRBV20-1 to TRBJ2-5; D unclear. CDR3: CSAPVVIQETQYF. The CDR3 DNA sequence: TGCAGTGCCCCTGTAGTGATACAAGAGACCCAGTACTTC.